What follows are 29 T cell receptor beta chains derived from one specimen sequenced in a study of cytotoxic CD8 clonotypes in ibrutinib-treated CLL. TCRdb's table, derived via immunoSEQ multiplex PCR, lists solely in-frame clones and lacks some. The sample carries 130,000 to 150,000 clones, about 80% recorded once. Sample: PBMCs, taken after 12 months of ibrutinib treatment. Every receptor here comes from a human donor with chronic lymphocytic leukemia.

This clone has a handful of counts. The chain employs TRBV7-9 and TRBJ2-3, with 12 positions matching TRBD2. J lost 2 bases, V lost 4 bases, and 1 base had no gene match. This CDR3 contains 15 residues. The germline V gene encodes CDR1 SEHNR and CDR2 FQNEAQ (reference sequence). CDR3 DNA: TGTGCCAGCAGCTCTAGCGGGAGGGCCACAGATACGCAGTATTTT. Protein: CASSSSGRATDTQYF.

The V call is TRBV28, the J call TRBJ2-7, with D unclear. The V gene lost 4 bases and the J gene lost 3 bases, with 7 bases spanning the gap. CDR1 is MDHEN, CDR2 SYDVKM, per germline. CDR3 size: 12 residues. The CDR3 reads CASSSEFYEQYF. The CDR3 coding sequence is TGTGCCAGCAGTTCTGAATTCTACGAGCAGTACTTC.

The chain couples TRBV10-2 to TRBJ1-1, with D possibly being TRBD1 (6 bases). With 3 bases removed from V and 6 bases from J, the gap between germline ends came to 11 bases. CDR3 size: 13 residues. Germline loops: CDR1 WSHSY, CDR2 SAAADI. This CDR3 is CASSERGTPEAFF. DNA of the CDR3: TGCGCCAGCAGTGAAAGGGGGACCCCTGAAGCTTTCTTT.

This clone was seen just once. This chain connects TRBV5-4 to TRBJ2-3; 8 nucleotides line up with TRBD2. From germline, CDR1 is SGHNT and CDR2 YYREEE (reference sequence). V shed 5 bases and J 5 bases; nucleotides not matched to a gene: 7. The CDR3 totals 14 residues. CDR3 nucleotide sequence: TGTGCCAGCAGAGGGAGCGGGAGTCAAGATACGCAGTATTTT. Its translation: CASRGSGSQDTQYF.

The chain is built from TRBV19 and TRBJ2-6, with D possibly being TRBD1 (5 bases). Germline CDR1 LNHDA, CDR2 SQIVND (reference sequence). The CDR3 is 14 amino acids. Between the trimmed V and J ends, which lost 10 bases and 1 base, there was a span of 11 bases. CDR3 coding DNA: TGTGCCACCACGGACATTTCTGGGGCCAACGTCCTGACTTTC. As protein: CATTDISGANVLTF.

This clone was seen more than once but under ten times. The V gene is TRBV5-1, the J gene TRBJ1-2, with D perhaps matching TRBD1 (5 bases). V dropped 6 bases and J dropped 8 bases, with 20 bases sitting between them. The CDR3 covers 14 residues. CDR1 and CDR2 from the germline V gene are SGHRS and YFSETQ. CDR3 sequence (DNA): TGCGCCAGCAACCAGGGCAGCTTCGAGGGGGGCTACACCTTC. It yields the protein CASNQGSFEGGYTF.

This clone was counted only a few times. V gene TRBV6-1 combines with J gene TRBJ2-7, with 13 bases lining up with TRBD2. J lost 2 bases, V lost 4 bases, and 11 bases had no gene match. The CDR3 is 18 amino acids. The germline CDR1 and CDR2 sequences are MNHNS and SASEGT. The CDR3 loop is CASSGRHRTSGRPYEQYF. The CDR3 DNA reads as TGTGCCAGCAGTGGTCGCCACCGGACTAGCGGGAGACCCTACGAGCAGTACTTC.

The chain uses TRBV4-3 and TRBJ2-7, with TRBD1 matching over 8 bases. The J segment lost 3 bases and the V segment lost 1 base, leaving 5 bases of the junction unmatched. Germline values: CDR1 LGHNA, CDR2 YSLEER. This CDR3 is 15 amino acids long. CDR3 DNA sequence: TGCGCCAGCAGCCAAGGGACAGGGTCTGTCTACGAGCAGTACTTC. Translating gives CASSQGTGSVYEQYF.

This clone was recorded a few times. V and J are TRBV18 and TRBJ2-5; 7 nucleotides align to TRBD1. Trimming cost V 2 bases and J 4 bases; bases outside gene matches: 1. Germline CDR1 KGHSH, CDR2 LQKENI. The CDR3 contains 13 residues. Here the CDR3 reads CASSPGTAETQYF. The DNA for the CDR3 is TGTGCCAGCTCACCAGGGACAGCAGAGACCCAGTACTTC.

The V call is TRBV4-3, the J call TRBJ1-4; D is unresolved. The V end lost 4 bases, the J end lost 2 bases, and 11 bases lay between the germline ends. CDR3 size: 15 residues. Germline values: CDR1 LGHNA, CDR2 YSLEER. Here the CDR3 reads CASSLSWMTNEKLFF. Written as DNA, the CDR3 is TGCGCCAGCAGCCTATCATGGATGACTAATGAAAAACTGTTTTTT.

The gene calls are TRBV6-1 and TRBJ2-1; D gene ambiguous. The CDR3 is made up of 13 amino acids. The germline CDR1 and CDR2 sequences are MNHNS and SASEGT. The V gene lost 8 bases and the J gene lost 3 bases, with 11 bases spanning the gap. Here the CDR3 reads CASQEGYYNEQFF. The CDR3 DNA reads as TGTGCCAGCCAGGAAGGCTACTACAATGAGCAGTTCTTC.

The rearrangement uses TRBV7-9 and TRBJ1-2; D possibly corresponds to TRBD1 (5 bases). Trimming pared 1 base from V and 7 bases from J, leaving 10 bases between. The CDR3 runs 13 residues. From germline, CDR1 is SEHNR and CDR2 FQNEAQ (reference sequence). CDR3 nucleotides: TGTGCCAGCAGCTTAGTTCAGGGATCTGGCTACACCTTC. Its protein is CASSLVQGSGYTF.

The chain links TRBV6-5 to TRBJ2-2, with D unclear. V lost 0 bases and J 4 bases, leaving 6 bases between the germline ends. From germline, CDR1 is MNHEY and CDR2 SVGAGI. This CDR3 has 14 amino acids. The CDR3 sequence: CASSYSDPTGELFF. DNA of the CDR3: TGTGCCAGCAGTTACTCAGACCCCACCGGGGAGCTGTTTTTT.

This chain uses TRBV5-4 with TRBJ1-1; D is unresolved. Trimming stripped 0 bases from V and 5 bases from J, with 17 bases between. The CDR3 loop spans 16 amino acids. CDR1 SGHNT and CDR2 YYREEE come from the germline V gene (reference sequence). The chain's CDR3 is CASSLGARVGLTEAFF. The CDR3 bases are TGTGCCAGCAGCTTGGGGGCCCGGGTGGGCTTGACTGAAGCTTTCTTT.

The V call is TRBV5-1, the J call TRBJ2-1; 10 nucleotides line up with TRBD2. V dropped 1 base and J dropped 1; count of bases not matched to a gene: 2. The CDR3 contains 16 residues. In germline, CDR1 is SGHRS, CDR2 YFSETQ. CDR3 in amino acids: CASSLRTSGSYNEQFF. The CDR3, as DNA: TGCGCCAGCAGCTTGCGGACTAGCGGTTCCTACAATGAGCAGTTCTTC.

The CDR3 nucleotides read TGTGCCAGCAGCTTTAGCAGGCGGGAGGTTACCTACGAGCAGTACTTC. Translating gives CASSFSRREVTYEQYF. The chain uses TRBV7-2 and TRBJ2-7; 8 bases are shared with TRBD2. This CDR3 is 16 amino acids long. Germline loops: CDR1 SGHTA, CDR2 FQGNSA. The V segment lost 3 bases and the J segment 2 bases; nucleotides outside the gene matches: 9.

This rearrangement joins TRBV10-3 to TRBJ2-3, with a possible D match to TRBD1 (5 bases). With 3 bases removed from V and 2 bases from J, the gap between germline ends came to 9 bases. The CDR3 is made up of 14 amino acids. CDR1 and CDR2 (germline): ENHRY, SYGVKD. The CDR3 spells CAISDPDTTDTQYF. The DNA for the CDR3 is TGTGCCATCAGTGACCCGGACACCACAGATACGCAGTATTTT.

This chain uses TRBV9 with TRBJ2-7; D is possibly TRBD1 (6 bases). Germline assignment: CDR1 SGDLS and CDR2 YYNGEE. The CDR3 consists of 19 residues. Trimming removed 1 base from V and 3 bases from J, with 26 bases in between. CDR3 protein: CASSVPPGRAPRTVYEQYF. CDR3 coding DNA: TGTGCCAGCAGCGTACCCCCGGGACGGGCTCCTAGGACAGTCTACGAGCAGTACTTC. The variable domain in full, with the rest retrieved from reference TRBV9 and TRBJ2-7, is DSGVTQTPKHLITATGQRVTLRCSPRSGDLSVYWYQQSLDQGLQFLIQYYNGEERAKGNILERFSAQQFPDLHSELNLSSLELGDSALYFCASSVPPGRAPRTVYEQYFGPGTRLTVT.

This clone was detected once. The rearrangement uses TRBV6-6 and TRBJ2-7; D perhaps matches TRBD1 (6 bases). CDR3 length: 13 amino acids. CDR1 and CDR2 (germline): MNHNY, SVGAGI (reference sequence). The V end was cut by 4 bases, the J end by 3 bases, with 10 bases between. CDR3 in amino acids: CASSFGQFYEQYF. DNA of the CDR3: TGTGCCAGCAGTTTTGGACAGTTCTACGAGCAGTACTTC.

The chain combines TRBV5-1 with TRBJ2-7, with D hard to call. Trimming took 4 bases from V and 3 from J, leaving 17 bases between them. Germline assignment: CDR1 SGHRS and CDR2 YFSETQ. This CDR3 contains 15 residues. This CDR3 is CASSTQTMSHYEQYF. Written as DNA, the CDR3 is TGCGCCAGCAGCACGCAGACAATGAGCCACTACGAGCAGTACTTC.

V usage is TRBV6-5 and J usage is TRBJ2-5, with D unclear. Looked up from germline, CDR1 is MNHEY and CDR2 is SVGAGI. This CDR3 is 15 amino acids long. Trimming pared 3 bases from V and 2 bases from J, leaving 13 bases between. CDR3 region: CASSYSGPFQETQYF. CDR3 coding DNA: TGTGCCAGCAGTTATTCCGGGCCGTTTCAAGAGACCCAGTACTTC.

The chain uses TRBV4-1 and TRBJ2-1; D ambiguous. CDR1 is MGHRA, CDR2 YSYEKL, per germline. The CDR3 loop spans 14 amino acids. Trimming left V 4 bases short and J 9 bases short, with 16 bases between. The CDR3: CASSLQGSKFEQFF. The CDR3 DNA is TGCGCCAGCAGCCTTCAAGGTAGTAAATTTGAGCAGTTCTTC.

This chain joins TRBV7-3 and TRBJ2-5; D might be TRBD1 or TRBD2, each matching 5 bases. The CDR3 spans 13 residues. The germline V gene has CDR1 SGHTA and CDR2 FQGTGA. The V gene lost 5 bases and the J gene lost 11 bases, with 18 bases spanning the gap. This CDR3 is CASSRDPMETQYF. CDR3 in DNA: TGTGCCAGCAGCCGGGACCCTATGGAAACTCAGTACTTC.

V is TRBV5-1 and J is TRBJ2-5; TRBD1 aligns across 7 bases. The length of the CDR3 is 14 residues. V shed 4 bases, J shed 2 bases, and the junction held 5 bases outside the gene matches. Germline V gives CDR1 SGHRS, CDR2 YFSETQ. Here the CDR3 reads CASSLTGVQETQYF. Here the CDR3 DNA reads TGCGCCAGCAGCCTCACAGGGGTTCAAGAGACCCAGTACTTC.

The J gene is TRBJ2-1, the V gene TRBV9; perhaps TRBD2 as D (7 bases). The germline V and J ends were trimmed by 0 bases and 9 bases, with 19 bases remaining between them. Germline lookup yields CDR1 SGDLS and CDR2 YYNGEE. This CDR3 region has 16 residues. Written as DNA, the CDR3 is TGTGCCAGCAGCGTAGTAGGGGGGCTAGCGGTCCTTGAGCAGTTCTTC. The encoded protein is CASSVVGGLAVLEQFF.

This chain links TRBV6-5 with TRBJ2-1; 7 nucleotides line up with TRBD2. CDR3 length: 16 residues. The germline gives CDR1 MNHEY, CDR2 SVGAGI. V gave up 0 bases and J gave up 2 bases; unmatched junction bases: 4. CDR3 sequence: CASSYSASGAYNEQFF. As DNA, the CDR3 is TGTGCCAGCAGTTACTCGGCTAGCGGCGCCTACAATGAGCAGTTCTTC.

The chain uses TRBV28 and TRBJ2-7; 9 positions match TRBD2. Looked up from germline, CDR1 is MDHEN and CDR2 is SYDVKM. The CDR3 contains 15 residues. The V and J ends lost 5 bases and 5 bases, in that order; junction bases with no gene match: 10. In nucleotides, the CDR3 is TGTGCCAGCAGTCTAGCGGGACAAAACGGCCACGAGCAGTACTTC. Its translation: CASSLAGQNGHEQYF.

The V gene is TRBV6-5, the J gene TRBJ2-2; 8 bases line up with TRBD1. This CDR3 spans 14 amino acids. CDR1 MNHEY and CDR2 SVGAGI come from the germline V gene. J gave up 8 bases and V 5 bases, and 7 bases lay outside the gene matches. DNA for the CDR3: TGTGCCAGCAGTACCTACGGACAGGGAGGGGAGCTGTTTTTT. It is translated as CASSTYGQGGELFF.

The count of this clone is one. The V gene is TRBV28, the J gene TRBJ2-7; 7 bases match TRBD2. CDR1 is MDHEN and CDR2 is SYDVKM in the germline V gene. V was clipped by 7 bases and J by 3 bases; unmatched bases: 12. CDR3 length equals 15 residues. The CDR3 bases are TGTGCCAGCATGTGGCGGGAGCGAAACCTCTACGAGCAGTACTTC. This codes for CASMWRERNLYEQYF.